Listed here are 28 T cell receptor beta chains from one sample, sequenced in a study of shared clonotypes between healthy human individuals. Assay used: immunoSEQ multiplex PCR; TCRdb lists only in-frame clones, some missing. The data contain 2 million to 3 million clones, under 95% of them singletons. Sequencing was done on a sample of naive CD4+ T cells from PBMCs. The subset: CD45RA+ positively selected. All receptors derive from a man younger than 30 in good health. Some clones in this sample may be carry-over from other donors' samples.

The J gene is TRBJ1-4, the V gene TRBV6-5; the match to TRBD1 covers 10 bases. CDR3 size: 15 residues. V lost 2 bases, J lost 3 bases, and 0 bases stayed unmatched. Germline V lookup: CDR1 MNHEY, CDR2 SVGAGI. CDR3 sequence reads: CASSYGTGANEKLFF. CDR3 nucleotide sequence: TGTGCCAGCAGTTACGGGACAGGGGCTAATGAAAAACTGTTTTTT.

The CDR3 loop is CASSGLAGGPRIEQFF. In nucleotides, the CDR3 is TGCGCCAGCAGTGGACTAGCGGGAGGGCCTCGTATTGAGCAGTTCTTC. V and J are TRBV10-1 and TRBJ2-1, with TRBD2 identical over 14 bases. Germline-derived CDR1 and CDR2 are WNHNN and SYGVQD (reference sequence). Trimming cost V 4 bases and J 9 bases; bases outside gene matches: 8. This CDR3 has 16 residues.

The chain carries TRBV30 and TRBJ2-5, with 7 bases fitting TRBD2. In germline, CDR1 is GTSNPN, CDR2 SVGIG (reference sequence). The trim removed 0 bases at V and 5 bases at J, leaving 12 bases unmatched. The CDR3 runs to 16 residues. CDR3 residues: CAWSVRAGRVKETQYF. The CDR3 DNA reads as TGTGCCTGGAGTGTTCGGGCAGGGAGGGTCAAGGAGACCCAGTACTTC.

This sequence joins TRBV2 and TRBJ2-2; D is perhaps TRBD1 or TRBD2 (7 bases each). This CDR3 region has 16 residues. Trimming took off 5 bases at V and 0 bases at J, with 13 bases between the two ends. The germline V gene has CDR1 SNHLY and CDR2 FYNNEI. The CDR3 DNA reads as TGTGCCAGCAGTATCAGCGGGACAGCGAACACCGGGGAGCTGTTTTTT. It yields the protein CASSISGTANTGELFF.

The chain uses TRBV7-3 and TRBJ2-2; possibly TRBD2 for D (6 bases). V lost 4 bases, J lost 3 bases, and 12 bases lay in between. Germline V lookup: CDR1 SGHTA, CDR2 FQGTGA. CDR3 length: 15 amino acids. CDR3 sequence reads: CASSYGRRDTGELFF. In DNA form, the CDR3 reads TGTGCCAGCAGCTATGGGCGGAGGGACACCGGGGAGCTGTTTTTT.

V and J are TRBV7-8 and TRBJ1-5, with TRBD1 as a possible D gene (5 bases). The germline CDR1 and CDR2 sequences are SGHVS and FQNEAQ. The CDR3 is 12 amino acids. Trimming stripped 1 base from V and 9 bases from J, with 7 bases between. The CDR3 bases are TGTGCCAGCAGCTTAGTGGGGCCGCCCCAGCATTTT. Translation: CASSLVGPPQHF.

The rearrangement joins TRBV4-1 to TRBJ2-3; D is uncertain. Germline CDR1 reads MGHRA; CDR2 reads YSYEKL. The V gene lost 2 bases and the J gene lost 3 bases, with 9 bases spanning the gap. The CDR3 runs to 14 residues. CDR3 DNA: TGCGCCAGCAGCCAAAGGGAAAGGACAGATACGCAGTATTTT. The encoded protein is CASSQRERTDTQYF.

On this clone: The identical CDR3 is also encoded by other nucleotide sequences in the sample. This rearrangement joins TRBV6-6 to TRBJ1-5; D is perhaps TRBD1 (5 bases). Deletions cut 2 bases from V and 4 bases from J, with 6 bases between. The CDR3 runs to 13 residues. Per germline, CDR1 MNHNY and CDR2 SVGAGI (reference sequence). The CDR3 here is CASSYRGNQPQHF. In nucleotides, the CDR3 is TGTGCCAGCAGTTACAGGGGAAATCAGCCCCAGCATTTT.

In DNA form, the CDR3 reads TGTGCCAGTAGTGTGGACAGAGGTAATCAGCCCCAGCATTTT. It encodes CASSVDRGNQPQHF. The chain employs TRBV19 and TRBJ1-5, with a tentative D call TRBD1 (6 bases). Germline V gives CDR1 LNHDA, CDR2 SQIVND (reference sequence). Trimming removed 5 bases at V and 4 bases at J, with 12 bases between. The CDR3 runs to 14 residues. Drawing the rest from reference TRBV19 and TRBJ1-5, the complete variable domain is DGGITQSPKYLFRKEGQNVTLSCEQNLNHDAMYWYRQDPGQGLRLIYYSQIVNDFQKGDIAEGYSVSREKKESFPLTVTSAQKNPTAFYLCASSVDRGNQPQHFGDGTRLSIL.

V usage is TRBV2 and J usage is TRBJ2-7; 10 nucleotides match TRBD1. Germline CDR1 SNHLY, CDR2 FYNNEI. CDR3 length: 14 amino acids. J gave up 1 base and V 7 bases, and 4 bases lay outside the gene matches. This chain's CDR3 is CASTRQGASYEQYF. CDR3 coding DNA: TGTGCCAGCACCAGACAGGGGGCTTCCTACGAGCAGTACTTC.

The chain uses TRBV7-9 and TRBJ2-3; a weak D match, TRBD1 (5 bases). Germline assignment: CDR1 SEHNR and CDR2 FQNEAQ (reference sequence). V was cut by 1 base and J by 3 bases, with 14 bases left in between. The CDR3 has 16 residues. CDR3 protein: CASSLGQFMVTDTQYF. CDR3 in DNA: TGTGCCAGCAGCTTAGGACAGTTCATGGTTACAGATACGCAGTATTTT. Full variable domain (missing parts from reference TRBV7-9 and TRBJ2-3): DTGVSQNPRHKITKRGQNVTFRCDPISEHNRLYWYRQTLGQGPEFLTYFQNEAQLEKSRLLSDRFSAERPKGSFSTLEIQRTEQGDSAMYLCASSLGQFMVTDTQYFGPGTRLTVL.

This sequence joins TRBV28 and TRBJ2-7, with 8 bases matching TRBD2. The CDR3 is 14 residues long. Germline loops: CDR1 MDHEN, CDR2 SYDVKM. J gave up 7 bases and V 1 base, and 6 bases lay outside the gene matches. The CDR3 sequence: CASSLSYRLAEQYF. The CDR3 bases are TGTGCCAGCAGTTTATCCTACCGACTAGCGGAGCAGTACTTC.

The CDR3 DNA sequence: TGTGCCAGCAGCGCGCAGGGTTTCGAGACCCAGTACTTC. This codes for CASSAQGFETQYF. The chain couples TRBV7-2 to TRBJ2-5; possible D gene TRBD1, 5 bases. V was cut by 5 bases and J by 5 bases, with 12 bases left in between. This CDR3 spans 13 amino acids. The V gene's germline CDR1 is SGHTA and CDR2 FQGNSA.

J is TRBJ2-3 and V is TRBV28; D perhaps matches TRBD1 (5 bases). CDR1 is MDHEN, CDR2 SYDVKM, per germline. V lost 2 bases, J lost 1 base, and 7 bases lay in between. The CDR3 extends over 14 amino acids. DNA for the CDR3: TGTGCCAGCAGTTTACAGGGCCGCACAGATACGCAGTATTTT. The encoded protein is CASSLQGRTDTQYF.

CDR3: CASSSQPGTAHGYTF. The CDR3 DNA follows: TGTGCCAGCAGTTCCCAACCCGGGACAGCTCATGGCTACACCTTC. The chain recombines TRBV27 with TRBJ1-2, with TRBD1 identical over 7 bases. The CDR3 is made up of 15 amino acids. In germline, CDR1 is MNHEY, CDR2 SMNVEV (reference sequence). The V gene end was trimmed by 4 bases and the J gene end by 6 bases; junction bases not matched to a gene: 11.

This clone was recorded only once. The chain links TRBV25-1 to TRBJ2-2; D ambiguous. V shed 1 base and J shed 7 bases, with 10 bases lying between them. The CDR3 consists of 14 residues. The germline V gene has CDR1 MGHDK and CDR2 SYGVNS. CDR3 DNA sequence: TGTGCCAGCAGTGAATCTGATTTTTACGGGGAGCTGTTTTTT. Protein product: CASSESDFYGELFF.

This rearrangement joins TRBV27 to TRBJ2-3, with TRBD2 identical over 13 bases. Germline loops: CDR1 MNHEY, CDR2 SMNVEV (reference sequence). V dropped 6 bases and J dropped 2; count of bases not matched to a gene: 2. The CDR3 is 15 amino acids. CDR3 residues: CASRGTSGNTDTQYF. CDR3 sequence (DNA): TGTGCCAGCAGGGGGACTAGCGGGAACACAGATACGCAGTATTTT.

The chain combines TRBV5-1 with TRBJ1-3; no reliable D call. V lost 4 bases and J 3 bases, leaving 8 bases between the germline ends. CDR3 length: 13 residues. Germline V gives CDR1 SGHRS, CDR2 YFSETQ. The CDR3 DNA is TGCGCCAGCAGCCCGGACGGTGGAAACACCATATATTTT. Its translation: CASSPDGGNTIYF.

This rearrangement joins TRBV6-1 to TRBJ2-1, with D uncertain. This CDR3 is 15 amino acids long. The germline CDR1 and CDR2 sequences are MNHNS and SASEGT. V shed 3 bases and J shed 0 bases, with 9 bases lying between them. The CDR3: CASSEYLASYNEQFF. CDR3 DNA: TGTGCCAGCAGTGAGTACCTGGCCTCCTACAATGAGCAGTTCTTC.

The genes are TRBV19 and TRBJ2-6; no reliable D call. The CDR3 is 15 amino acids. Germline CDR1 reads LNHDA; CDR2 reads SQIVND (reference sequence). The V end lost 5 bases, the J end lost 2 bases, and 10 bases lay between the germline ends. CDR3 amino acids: CASSPTVTGANVLTF. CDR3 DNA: TGTGCCAGTAGTCCCACCGTCACTGGGGCCAACGTCCTGACTTTC.

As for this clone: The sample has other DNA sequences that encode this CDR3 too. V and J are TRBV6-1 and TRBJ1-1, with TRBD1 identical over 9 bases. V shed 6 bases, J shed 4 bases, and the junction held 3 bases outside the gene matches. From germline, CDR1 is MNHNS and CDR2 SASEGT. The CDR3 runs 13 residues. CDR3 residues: CASSADRGTEAFF. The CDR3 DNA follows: TGTGCCAGCAGCGCGGACAGGGGCACTGAAGCTTTCTTT.

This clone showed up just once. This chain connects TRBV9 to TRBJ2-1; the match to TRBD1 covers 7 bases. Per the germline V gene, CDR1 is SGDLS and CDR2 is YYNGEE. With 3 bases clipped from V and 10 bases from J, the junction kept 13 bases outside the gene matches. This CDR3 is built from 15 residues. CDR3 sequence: CASSDSPRGLGEQFF. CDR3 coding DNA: TGTGCCAGCAGCGACTCGCCGAGGGGGCTGGGGGAGCAGTTCTTC.

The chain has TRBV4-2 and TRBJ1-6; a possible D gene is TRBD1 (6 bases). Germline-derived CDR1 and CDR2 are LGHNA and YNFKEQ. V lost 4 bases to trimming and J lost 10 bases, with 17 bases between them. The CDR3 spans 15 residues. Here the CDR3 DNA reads TGTGCCAGCAGCCCCCAACAGGGAGGGCAATCACCCCTCCACTTT. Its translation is CASSPQQGGQSPLHF.

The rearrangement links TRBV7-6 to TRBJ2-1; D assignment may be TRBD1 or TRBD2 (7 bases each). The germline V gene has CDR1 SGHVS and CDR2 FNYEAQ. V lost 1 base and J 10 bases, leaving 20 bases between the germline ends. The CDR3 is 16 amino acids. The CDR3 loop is CASSLDLRGPGREQFF. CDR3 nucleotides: TGTGCCAGCAGCTTAGACCTTAGGGGGCCCGGGAGGGAGCAGTTCTTC.

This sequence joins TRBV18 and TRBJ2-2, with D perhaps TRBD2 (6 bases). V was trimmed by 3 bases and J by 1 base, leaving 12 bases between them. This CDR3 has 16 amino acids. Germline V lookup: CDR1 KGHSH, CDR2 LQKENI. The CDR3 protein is CASSPPGRGNTGELFF. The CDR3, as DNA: TGTGCCAGCTCACCTCCCGGGCGGGGGAACACCGGGGAGCTGTTTTTT. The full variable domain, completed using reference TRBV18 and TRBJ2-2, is NAGVMQNPRHLVRRRGQEARLRCSPMKGHSHVYWYRQLPEEGLKFMVYLQKENIIDESGMPKERFSAEFPKEGPSILRIQQVVRGDSAAYFCASSPPGRGNTGELFFGEGSRLTVL.

CDR3 protein: CASSSRTGNEQYF. As DNA, the CDR3 is TGTGCCAGCAGCTCCCGGACAGGAAACGAGCAGTACTTC. V is TRBV7-2 and J is TRBJ2-7; TRBD1 matches at 7 bases. With 4 bases clipped from V and 5 bases from J, the junction kept 5 bases outside the gene matches. Germline loops: CDR1 SGHTA, CDR2 FQGNSA. CDR3 size: 13 residues.

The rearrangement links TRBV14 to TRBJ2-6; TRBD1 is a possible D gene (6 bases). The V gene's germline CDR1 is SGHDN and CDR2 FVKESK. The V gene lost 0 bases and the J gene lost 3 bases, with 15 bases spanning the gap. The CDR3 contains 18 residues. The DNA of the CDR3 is TGTGCCAGCAGCCAAGACAGGGGCGCCACTGGTGGGGCCAACGTCCTGACTTTC. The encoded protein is CASSQDRGATGGANVLTF.

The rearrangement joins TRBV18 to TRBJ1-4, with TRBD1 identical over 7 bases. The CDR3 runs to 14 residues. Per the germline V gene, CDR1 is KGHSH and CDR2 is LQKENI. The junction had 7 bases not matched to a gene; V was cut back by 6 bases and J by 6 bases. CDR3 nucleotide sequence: TGTGCCAGCTCCCTCACCGGGACAGATGAAAAACTGTTTTTT. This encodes CASSLTGTDEKLFF.